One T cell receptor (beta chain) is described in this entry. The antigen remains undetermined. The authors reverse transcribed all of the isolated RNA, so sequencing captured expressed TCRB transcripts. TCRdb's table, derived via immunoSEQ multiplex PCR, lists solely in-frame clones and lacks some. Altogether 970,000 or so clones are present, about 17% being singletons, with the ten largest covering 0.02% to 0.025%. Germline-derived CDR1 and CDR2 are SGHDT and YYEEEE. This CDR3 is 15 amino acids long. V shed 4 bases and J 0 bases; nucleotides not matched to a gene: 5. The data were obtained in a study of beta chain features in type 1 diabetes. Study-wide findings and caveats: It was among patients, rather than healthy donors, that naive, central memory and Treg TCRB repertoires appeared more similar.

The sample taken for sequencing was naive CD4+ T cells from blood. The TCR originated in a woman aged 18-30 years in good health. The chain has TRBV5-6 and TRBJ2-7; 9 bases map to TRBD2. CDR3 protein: CASSVSGRHSYEQYF. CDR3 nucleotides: TGTGCCAGCAGCGTAAGCGGGAGGCACTCCTACGAGCAGTACTTC.